A selection of T cell receptor beta chains follows, all from one sample in a study of cytomegalovirus exposure and HLA in healthy donors. This table comes from immunoSEQ multiplex PCR, and its TCRdb copy is limited to in-frame clones, with some not included. The sample holds some 92,000 clones, around 75% seen once. The specimen sequenced was PBMCs. Receptors were obtained from a man between 18 and 29 years old in good health and CMV-seropositive. Both conserved end residues are part of each CDR3. D genes are given only for firm matches. Clone size, where shown, is once, few, many, or a class for clones that have expanded.

D gene,CDR3 length,V gene,J gene,clone size,CDR3 protein,CDR3 DNA
TRBD2,17,TRBV10-2,TRBJ2-5,few,CASSEWTSGGARETQYF,TGCGCCAGCAGTGAATGGACTAGCGGGGGGGCCCGGGAGACCCAGTACTTC
NA,14,TRBV27,TRBJ1-1,NA,CASSLSRVSTEAFF,TGTGCCAGCAGTTTATCCAGGGTTTCCACTGAAGCTTTCTTT
NA,12,TRBV5-4,TRBJ2-5,NA,CASSYSQETQYF,TGTGCCAGCAGTTACTCCCAAGAGACCCAGTACTTC
NA,17,TRBV5-1,TRBJ1-4,few,CASSRRRGEGTNEKLFF,TGCGCCAGCAGCCGTCGGAGGGGAGAGGGAACTAATGAAAAACTGTTTTTT
TRBD1,14,TRBV19,TRBJ1-4,NA,CASSIDRETVKLFF,TGTGCCAGTAGTATCGACAGGGAAACGGTTAAACTGTTTTTT
TRBD2,14,TRBV6-6,TRBJ2-7,NA,CASSVPGTSVEQYF,TGTGCCAGCAGTGTCCCCGGGACTAGCGTCGAGCAGTACTTC
TRBD1,16,TRBV4-1,TRBJ1-1,once,CASSLQDRGTLSEAFF,TGCGCCAGCAGCCTACAGGACAGGGGCACCCTTTCTGAAGCTTTCTTT
TRBD2,20,TRBV29-1,TRBJ2-1,few,CSVVGVAGGAGLSSYNEQFF,TGCAGCGTTGTGGGGGTAGCGGGGGGGGCTGGTCTGAGCTCCTACAATGAGCAGTTCTTC
TRBD1,15,TRBV2,TRBJ1-1,once,CASYLAGGFGTEAFF,TGTGCCAGCTATTTGGCAGGGGGCTTTGGCACTGAAGCTTTCTTT
NA,16,TRBV6-1,TRBJ1-6,NA,CASSEHGRYLNSPLHF,TGTGCCAGCAGTGAACATGGGAGGTATCTGAATTCACCCCTCCACTTT
NA,14,TRBV5-1,TRBJ1-1,NA,CASSFGGGGTEAFF,TGCGCCAGCAGCTTTGGTGGGGGCGGCACTGAAGCTTTCTTT
NA,13,TRBV18,TRBJ2-5,NA,CASSPPIQETQYF,TGTGCCAGCTCACCACCTATTCAAGAGACCCAGTACTTC
NA,15,TRBV6-5,TRBJ2-6,few,CASSGGQSGANVLTF,TGTGCCAGCAGTGGCGGACAGTCTGGGGCCAACGTCCTGACTTTC
NA,15,TRBV5-1,TRBJ1-4,few,CASSQNLATNEKLFF,TGCGCCAGCAGCCAGAACCTCGCAACTAATGAAAAACTGTTTTTT
TRBD2,19,TRBV4-1,TRBJ2-7,NA,CASSQESGSGGPLIREQYF,TGCGCCAGCAGCCAAGAGAGCGGTAGCGGGGGGCCTCTAATTCGCGAGCAGTACTTC